This TCR beta chain stems from a study of OX40 agonist ivuxolimab in advanced cancers. The CDR3 contains 15 residues. Germline CDR1 SGHNT, CDR2 YENEEA. V was cut by 5 bases and J by 1 base, with 11 bases left in between. The sample holds a few counts of this clone. Its antigen is unidentified. Sequencing was performed with immunoSEQ multiplex PCR; in TCRdb, only in-frame clones are kept and a portion is missing. The data hold roughly 46,000 clones, with over 75% observed a single time. Study results and limitations: Relative to CD4+ cells, CD8+ T cells on average had more expanded clones.

The clonotype originates from an adult with an advanced solid tumor such as melanoma, head and neck, liver or kidney cancer. The sample here was CD4+ or CD8+ T cells sorted from blood, taken in a trial of the OX40 agonist ivuxolimab. The chain links TRBV11-3 to TRBJ2-2; perhaps TRBD2 as D (6 bases). Written as DNA, the CDR3 is TGTGCCAGCAGCCCCGGGCGGGAGAACACCGGGGAGCTGTTTTTT. As protein: CASSPGRENTGELFF.